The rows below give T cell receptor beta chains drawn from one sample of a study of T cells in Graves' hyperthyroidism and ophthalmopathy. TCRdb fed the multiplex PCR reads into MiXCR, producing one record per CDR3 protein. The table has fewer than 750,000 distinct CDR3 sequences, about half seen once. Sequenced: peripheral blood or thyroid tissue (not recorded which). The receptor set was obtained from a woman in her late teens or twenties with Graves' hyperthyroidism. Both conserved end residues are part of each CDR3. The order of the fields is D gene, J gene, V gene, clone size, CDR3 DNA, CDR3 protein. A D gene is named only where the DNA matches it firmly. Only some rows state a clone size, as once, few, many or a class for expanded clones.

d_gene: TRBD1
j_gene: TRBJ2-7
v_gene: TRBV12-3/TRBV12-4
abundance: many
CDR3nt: TGTGCCAGCAGTGGCATACAGGGGGCGATCAACTACGAGCAGTACTTC
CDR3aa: CASSGIQGAINYEQYF

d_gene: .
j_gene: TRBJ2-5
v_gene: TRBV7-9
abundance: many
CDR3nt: TGTGCCAGCAGCCCCTTGTCAGGGATGGAGACCCAGTACTTC
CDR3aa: CASSPLSGMETQYF

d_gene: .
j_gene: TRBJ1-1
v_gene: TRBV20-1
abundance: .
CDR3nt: TGCAGTGCTCGCCGGGACCTAGGATATGAAGCTTTCTTT
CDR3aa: CSARRDLGYEAFF

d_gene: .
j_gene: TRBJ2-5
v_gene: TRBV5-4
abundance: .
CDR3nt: TGTGCCAGCAGCGCGGCGAGGGAGACCCAGTACTTC
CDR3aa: CASSAARETQYF

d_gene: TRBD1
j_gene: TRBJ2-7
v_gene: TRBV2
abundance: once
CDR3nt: TGTGCCAGCAGTCGCAGGGGGCCCACCTACGAGCAGTACTTC
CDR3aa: CASSRRGPTYEQYF

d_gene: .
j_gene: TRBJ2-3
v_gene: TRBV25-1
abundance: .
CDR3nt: TGTGTCAGCACACGGGAGTACACAGATACGCAGTATTTT
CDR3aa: CVSTREYTDTQYF

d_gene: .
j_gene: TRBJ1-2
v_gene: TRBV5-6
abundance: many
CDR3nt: TGTGCCAGCAGCTTGGCCTGGGCAGGGCCGACCTATGGCTACACCTTC
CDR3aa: CASSLAWAGPTYGYTF

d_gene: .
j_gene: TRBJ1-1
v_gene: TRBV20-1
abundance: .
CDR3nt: TGCAGTGCCAGCAGCTCCATGGGGTCGACGGACACTGAAGCTTTCTTT
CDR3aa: CSASSSMGSTDTEAFF

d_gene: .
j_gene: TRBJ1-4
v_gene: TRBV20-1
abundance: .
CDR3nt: TGCAGTGCGACTAGCGTGTACAATGAAAAACTGTTTTTT
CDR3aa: CSATSVYNEKLFF

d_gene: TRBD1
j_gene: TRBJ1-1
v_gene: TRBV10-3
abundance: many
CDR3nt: TGTGCCATCAGTGAAAGGACAGGGGGCTTCAGGGACACTGAAGCTTTCTTT
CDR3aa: CAISERTGGFRDTEAFF

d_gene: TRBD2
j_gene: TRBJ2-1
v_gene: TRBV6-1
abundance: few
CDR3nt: TGTGCCATGACGGGAGGCATGAACAATGAGCAGTTCTTC
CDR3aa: CAMTGGMNNEQFF

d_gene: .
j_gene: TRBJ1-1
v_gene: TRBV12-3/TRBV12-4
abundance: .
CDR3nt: TGTGCCAGCAGTTTGGGTTTGGCGGCCGCGGCTTTCTTT
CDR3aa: CASSLGLAAAAFF

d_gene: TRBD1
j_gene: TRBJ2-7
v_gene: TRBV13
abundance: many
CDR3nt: TGTGCCAGCAGCGGACAGGTGCTCCCTTACGAGCAGTACTTC
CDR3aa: CASSGQVLPYEQYF

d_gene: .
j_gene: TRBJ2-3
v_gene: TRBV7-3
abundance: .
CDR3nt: TGCGCCAGCAGTCAAGACGTAGATACGCAGTATTTT
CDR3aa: CASSQDVDTQYF

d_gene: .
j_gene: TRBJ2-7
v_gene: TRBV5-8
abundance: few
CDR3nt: TGTGCCAGCAGCGTGGGGGGAATGTTCTACGAGCAGTACTTC
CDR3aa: CASSVGGMFYEQYF

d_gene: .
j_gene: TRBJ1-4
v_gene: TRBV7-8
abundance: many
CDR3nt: TGTGCCAGCAGCCCACGCAAGGGAGGGGTGGCAACTAATGAAAAACTGTTTTTT
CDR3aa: CASSPRKGGVATNEKLFF

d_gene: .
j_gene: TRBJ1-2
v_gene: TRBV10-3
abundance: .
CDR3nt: TGTGCCATCACCTCCGGCAGTGACATCTATGGTTACACCTTC
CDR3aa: CAITSGSDIYGYTF

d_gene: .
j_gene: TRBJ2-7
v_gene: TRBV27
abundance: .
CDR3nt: TGTGCCAGCAGTTTATCTATTCCCCCCGAGAAGCAGTACTTC
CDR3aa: CASSLSIPPEKQYF

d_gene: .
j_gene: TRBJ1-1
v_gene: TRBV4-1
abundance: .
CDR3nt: TGCGCCAGCAGCCAAGTTTTCAGGAAGATGAACACTGAAGCTTTCTTT
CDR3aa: CASSQVFRKMNTEAFF

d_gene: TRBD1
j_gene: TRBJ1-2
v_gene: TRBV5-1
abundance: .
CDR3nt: TGCACCAGCAGCTCGGGACAGGGTTATTCGCATGGCTACACCTTC
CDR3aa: CTSSSGQGYSHGYTF

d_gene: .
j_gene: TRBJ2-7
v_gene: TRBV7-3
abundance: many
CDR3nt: TGTGCCAGCAGCCCCCCGGGGGCGCATGAGCAGTACTTC
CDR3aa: CASSPPGAHEQYF

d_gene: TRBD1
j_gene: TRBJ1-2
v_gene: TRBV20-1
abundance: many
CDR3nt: TGCAGTGCTATACAGGGGAGTTATGGCTACACCTTC
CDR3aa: CSAIQGSYGYTF

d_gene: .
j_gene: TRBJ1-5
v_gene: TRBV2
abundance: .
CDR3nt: TGTGCCAGCAGTGAACAGGTCAGGGGAAGCAATCAGCCCCAGCATTTT
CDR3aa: CASSEQVRGSNQPQHF

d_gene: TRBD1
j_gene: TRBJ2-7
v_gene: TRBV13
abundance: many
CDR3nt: TGTGCCAGCAGCGGAAGGGACAGGCGAGCCTACGAGCAGTACTTC
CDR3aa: CASSGRDRRAYEQYF

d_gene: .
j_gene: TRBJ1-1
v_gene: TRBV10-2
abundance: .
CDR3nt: TGCGCCAGCAGAGCGAACACTGAAGCTTTCTTT
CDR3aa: CASRANTEAFF

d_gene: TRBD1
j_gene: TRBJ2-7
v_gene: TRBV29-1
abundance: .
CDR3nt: TGCAGCGGGGAAGGGACAGGGGGTTACGAGCAGTACTTC
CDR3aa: CSGEGTGGYEQYF

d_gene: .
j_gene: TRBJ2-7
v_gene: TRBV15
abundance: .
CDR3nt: TGTGCCACCAGCAACCCGAGTGCGGCGGCCTACGAGCAGTACTTC
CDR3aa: CATSNPSAAAYEQYF

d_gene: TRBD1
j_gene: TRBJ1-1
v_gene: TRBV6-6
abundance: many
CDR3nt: TGTGCCAGCAGTGGCAAGGGGGCGGGGAACACTGAAGCTTTCTTT
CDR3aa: CASSGKGAGNTEAFF

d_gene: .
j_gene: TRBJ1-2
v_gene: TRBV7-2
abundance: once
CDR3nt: TGTGCCAGCAGCTCTGCGGTGGGGGGCTATGGCTACACCTTC
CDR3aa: CASSSAVGGYGYTF

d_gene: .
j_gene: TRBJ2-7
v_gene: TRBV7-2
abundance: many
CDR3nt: TGTGCCAGCAGCTTAGGGACACTAGCCTACGAGCAGTACTTC
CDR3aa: CASSLGTLAYEQYF

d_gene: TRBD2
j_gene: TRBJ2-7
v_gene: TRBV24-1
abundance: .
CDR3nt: TGTGCCACCAGTGATTTGCGGACTAGCGGGGGGTACGAGCAGTACTTC
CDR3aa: CATSDLRTSGGYEQYF

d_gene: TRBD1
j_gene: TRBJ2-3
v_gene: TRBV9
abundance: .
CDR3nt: TGTGCCAGCAGCCCCGAGACAGGGTATGATACGCAGTATTTT
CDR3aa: CASSPETGYDTQYF

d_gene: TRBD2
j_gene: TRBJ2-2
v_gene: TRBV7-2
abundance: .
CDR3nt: TGTGCCAGCAGCTTGAGGCTAGCGGGACTTAACACCGGGGAGCTGTTTTTT
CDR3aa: CASSLRLAGLNTGELFF

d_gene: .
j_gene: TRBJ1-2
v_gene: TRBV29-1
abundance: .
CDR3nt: TGCAGCTATGACGGAGAAGATTATGGCTACACCTTC
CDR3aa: CSYDGEDYGYTF

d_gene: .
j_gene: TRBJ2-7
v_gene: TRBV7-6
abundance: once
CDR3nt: TGTGCCAGCAGCTTAGAACATTTTGACGAGCAGTACTTC
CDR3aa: CASSLEHFDEQYF

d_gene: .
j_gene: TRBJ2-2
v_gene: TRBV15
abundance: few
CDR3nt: TGTGCCACCAGCAAAACCGGGGAGCTGTTTTTT
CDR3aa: CATSKTGELFF

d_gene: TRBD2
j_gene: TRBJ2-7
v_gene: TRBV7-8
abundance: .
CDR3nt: TGTGCCAGCAGCTGGACTAGCGGGAGTGACGGGCAGTACTTC
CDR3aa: CASSWTSGSDGQYF

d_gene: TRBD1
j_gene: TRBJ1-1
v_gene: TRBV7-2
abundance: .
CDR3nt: TGTGCCAGCAGCTTAAACGGGACAGGGGTGAACACTGAAGCTTTCTTT
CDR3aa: CASSLNGTGVNTEAFF

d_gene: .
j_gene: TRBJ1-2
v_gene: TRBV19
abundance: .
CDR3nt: TGTGCCAGTAGTACGTCAGAGACTTCCTATGGCTACACCTTC
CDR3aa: CASSTSETSYGYTF

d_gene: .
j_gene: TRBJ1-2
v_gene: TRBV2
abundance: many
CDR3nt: TGTGCCAGCAGTGTAGGTCGGGACGGCTACACCTTC
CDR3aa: CASSVGRDGYTF